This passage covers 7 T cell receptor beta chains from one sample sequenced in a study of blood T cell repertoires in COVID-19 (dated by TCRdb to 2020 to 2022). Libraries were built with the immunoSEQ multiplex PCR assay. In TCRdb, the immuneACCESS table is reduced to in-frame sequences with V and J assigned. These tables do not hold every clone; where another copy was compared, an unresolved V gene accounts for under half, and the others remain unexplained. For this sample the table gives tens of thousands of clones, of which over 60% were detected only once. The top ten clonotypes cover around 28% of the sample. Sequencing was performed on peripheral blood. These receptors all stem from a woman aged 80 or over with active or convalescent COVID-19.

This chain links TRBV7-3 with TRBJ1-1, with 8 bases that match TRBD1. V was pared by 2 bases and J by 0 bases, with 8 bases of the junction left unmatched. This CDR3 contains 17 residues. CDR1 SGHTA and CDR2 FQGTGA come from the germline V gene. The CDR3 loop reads CASSLYAGGDLNTEAFF. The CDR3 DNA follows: TGTGCCAGCAGCTTATATGCAGGGGGCGATTTGAACACTGAAGCTTTCTTT.

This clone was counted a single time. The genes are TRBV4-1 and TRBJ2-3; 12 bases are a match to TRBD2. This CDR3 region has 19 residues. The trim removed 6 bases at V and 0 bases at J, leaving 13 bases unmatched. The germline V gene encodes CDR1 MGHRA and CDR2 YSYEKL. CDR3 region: CASSYQASGGGRSTDTQYF. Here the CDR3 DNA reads TGCGCCAGCAGTTATCAGGCTAGCGGGGGGGGACGTAGCACAGATACGCAGTATTTT.

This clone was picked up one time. In DNA, the CDR3 is TGTGCCAGCAGCGGACCTCACGTTGGGGCAGGGCAGTACTTC. This codes for CASSGPHVGAGQYF. The chain recombines TRBV9 with TRBJ2-7; a weak D match, TRBD1 (5 bases). V lost 3 bases and J lost 9, with 19 bases in between. Germline assignment: CDR1 SGDLS and CDR2 YYNGEE. There are 14 residues in the CDR3.

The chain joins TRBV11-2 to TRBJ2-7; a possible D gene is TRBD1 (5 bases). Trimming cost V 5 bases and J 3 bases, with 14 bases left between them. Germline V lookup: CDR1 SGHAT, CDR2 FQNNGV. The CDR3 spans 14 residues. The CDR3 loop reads CASSPEPDSYEQYF. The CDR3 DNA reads TGTGCCAGCAGCCCCGAGCCAGACAGCTACGAGCAGTACTTC.

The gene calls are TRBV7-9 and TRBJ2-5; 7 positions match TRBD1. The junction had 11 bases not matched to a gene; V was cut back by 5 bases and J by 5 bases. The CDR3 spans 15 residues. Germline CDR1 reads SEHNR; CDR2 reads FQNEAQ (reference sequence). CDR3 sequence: CASSRYTGVVETQYF. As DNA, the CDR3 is TGTGCCAGCAGCAGATACACAGGGGTCGTGGAGACCCAGTACTTC.

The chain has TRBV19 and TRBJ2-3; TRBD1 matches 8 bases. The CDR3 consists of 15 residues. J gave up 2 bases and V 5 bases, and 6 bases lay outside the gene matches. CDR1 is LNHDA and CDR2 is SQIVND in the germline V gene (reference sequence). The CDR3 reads CASSPGTGYTDTQYF. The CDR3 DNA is TGTGCCAGTAGTCCCGGGACAGGCTACACAGATACGCAGTATTTT.

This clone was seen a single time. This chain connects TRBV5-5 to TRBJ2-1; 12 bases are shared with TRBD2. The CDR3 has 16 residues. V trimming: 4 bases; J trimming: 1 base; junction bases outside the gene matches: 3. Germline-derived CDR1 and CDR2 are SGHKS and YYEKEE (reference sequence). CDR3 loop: CASSLAGGPSYNEQFF. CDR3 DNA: TGTGCCAGCAGCCTAGCGGGGGGGCCTTCCTACAATGAGCAGTTCTTC.